Here is one TCR beta chain with its context. The specificity of this receptor is unknown. No quality values exist for individual bases; no much larger clone is one base distant. Libraries were prepared through PCR. Data came from an Illumina HiSeq 4000. High-throughput sequencing was used to profile the TCR beta-chain CDR3 region of every patient. Processing in the source paper ran as follows. A classifier to discriminate distant-metastatic papillary thyroid cancer patients was built from CDR3 differences across clinicopathological groups. Repertoire diversity was assessed with the Shannon index, and tumor-blood repertoire similarity with the Morisita-Horn index. TCRdb ran its own pipeline on the public reads, namely fastp trimming at Q25 and MiXCR clone calling, and kept in-frame beta chains. It is TCRdb's table, rather than the study itself, that gives the V and J calls and clone size. This sample lists about 17,000 clones; about 28% were detected once. The ten largest clones take up roughly an eighth of the sample.

This sample is part of a study of metastatic and nonmetastatic thyroid tumors (dated by TCRdb to about 2020). About the full investigation: For patients with malignant and with benign thyroid disease, the researchers compared repertoires between peripheral blood samples and tumor or nodule tissue samples.

Broader findings and caveats from the paper: In both blood and tumor samples, malignant tumors were reported to have significantly higher TCR beta diversity than benign nodules.

V is cut back by 4 bases and J by 10 bases, with 7 bases in the junction unmatched. The germline V gene supplies CDR1 MGHRA and CDR2 YSYEKL. The CDR3 has 15 amino acids, counting the end cysteine and phenylalanine. Only the CDR3 portion is preserved as DNA: 45 bases, with reading frame beginning at the first base. Before undergoing thyroid surgery, none of the patients had been given any kind of treatment. Patient clinical samples collected from the early 2010s to the late 2010s were retrospectively analysed using T-cell receptor beta sequencing. The rearranged chain carries TRBV4-1 and TRBJ1-6, and 10 junctional nucleotides match TRBD1. The sample consisted of tumor tissue. The source is a female donor with papillary thyroid cancer or a benign thyroid nodule (not recorded which). Some clones in this sample may be carry-over from other donors' samples. The CDR3 reads as follows: CASSLLGTGESPLHF. The DNA sequence is given as TGCGCCAGCAGCCTTTTAGGGACAGGGGAATCACCCCTCCACTTT.